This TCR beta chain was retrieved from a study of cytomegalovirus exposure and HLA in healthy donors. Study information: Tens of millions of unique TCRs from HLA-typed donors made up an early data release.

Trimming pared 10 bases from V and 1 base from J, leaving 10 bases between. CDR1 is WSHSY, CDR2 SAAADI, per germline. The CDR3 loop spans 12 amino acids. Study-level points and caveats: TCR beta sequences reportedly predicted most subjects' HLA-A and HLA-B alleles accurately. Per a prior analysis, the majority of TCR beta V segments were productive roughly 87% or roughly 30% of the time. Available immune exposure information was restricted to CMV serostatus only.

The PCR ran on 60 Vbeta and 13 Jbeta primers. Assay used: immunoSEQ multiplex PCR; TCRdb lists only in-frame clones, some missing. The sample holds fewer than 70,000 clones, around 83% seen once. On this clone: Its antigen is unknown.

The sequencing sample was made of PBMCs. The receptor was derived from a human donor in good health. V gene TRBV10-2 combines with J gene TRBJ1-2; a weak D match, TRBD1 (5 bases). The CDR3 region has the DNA TGCGCCACCTCGGACAATAACTATGGCTACACCTTC. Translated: CATSDNNYGYTF.